The 18 T cell receptor beta chains presented below share a single source sample, sequenced in a study of vaccination and CD4 T cells after COVID-19. Treatment defined: roughly 10-day PBMC culture with coronavirus spike peptide pools or control peptides (ViraFEST assay). These receptors' antigens are unknown. CD4+ T cells that had been cultured provided DNA sequenced with the Oncomine TCR Beta short-read assay. One entry per CDR3 protein results from TCRdb running MiXCR on the PCR reads. In the table there are about 15,000 distinct CDR3 sequences, more than 45% of which are singletons. The source material was CD4+ T cells from blood, cultured in vitro. The source is a human donor who had recovered from COVID-19.

The genes are TRBV28 and TRBJ2-3; D is ambiguous. Germline V gene sequence: CDR1 MDHEN, CDR2 SYDVKM. V was trimmed by 2 bases and J by 2 bases, leaving 5 bases between them. CDR3 size: 13 residues. For the CDR3, the DNA is TGTGCCAGCAGTTTACCGAACACAGATACGCAGTATTTT. Its protein is CASSLPNTDTQYF.

The J gene is TRBJ1-5, the V gene TRBV6-1; D unclear. The V end was cut by 6 bases, the J end by 6 bases, with 15 bases between. CDR1 and CDR2 from the germline V gene are MNHNS and SASEGT. The CDR3 has 14 residues. The CDR3 sequence is CASSNSWEGQPQHF. The CDR3 nucleotides read TGTGCCAGCAGCAACAGCTGGGAGGGTCAGCCCCAGCATTTT.

This clonotype was found a few times. V is TRBV28 and J is TRBJ1-2, with D possibly being TRBD1 (6 bases). This CDR3 is 13 amino acids long. The germline V and J ends were trimmed by 3 bases and 9 bases, with 14 bases remaining between them. The germline V gene encodes CDR1 MDHEN and CDR2 SYDVKM. The CDR3: CASSFSQGGRYTF. The DNA for the CDR3 is TGTGCCAGCAGTTTTTCACAGGGAGGTCGCTACACCTTC.

V and J are TRBV7-3 and TRBJ1-1; D gene ambiguous. The CDR3 is made up of 13 amino acids. CDR1 is SGHTA, CDR2 FQGTGA, per germline. Between the trimmed V and J ends, which lost 0 bases and 3 bases, there was a span of 5 bases. The CDR3 region is CASSLTRDTEAFF. In nucleotides, the CDR3 is TGTGCCAGCAGCTTAACACGGGACACTGAAGCTTTCTTT.

V and J are TRBV28 and TRBJ1-2, with TRBD1 identical over 8 bases. The germline V gene has CDR1 MDHEN and CDR2 SYDVKM. This CDR3 is 17 amino acids long. The V and J ends lost 6 bases and 2 bases, in that order; junction bases with no gene match: 14. The CDR3 region is CASRTGTGHPGNYGYTF. For the CDR3, the DNA is TGTGCCAGCAGAACCGGGACAGGCCACCCAGGGAACTATGGCTACACCTTC.

The V gene is TRBV7-2, the J gene TRBJ2-2; TRBD2 matches 11 bases. The V gene end was trimmed by 7 bases and the J gene end by 5 bases; junction bases not matched to a gene: 6. Looked up from germline, CDR1 is SGHTA and CDR2 is FQGNSA. The CDR3 covers 15 residues. The CDR3 sequence: CASTRLAGLTGELFF. CDR3 sequence (DNA): TGTGCCAGCACTCGACTAGCGGGATTAACCGGGGAGCTGTTTTTT.

The chain recombines TRBV15 with TRBJ1-1; the match to TRBD1 covers 7 bases. The V gene end was trimmed by 0 bases and the J gene end by 0 bases; junction bases not matched to a gene: 4. Germline assignment: CDR1 LNHNV and CDR2 YYDKDF (reference sequence). The CDR3 spans 16 residues. CDR3 sequence reads: CATSRETGALNTEAFF. The CDR3 bases are TGTGCCACCAGCAGAGAAACAGGGGCCCTGAACACTGAAGCTTTCTTT.

A few counts support this clonotype. The V and J genes are TRBV12-3 or TRBV12-4 and TRBJ1-5; unclear D gene. The CDR3 loop spans 11 amino acids. The V and J ends lost 10 bases and 6 bases respectively, with 10 bases between them. The DNA for the CDR3 is TGTGCCATCTCAACGGGTCAGCCCCAGCATTTT. It encodes CAISTGQPQHF.

DNA for the CDR3: TGTGCCAGCAGTGAAGATGGGACAGGGAGTTTGGCCCAGTACTTC. This sequence encodes CASSEDGTGSLAQYF. The chain links TRBV6-1 to TRBJ2-5; 9 bases agree with TRBD1. The CDR3 sequence is 15 residues long. The J segment lost 9 bases and the V segment lost 1 base, leaving 9 bases of the junction unmatched. The germline gives CDR1 MNHNS, CDR2 SASEGT.

V usage is TRBV6-1 and J usage is TRBJ2-5, with D unclear. Germline V gives CDR1 MNHNS, CDR2 SASEGT. The CDR3 is 15 residues long. The ends were cut back, 5 bases at V and 2 bases at J, with 15 bases in the middle. CDR3 region: CASSRALVNQETQYF. The CDR3 nucleotides are TGTGCCAGCAGTAGGGCCCTAGTAAATCAAGAGACCCAGTACTTC.

This clonotype was observed a handful of times. The J gene is TRBJ2-1, the V gene TRBV19, with 8 positions matching TRBD2. Per the germline V gene, CDR1 is LNHDA and CDR2 is SQIVND (reference sequence). The CDR3 totals 15 residues. Trimming at V came to 4 bases and at J to 1 base, leaving 3 bases not matched to a gene. Written as DNA, the CDR3 is TGTGCCAGTAGTACCATAGCGGGGTCCTACAATGAGCAGTTCTTC. Protein sequence: CASSTIAGSYNEQFF.

The CDR3 sequence is CSASGQLNTEAFF. The CDR3 DNA reads as TGCAGTGCGTCGGGACAGTTGAACACTGAAGCTTTCTTT. This sequence joins TRBV20-1 and TRBJ1-1, with 7 nucleotides matching TRBD1. CDR1 DFQATT and CDR2 SNEGSKA come from the germline V gene (reference sequence). V was clipped by 6 bases and J by 0 bases; unmatched bases: 4. The CDR3 has 13 amino acids.

The rearrangement uses TRBV2 and TRBJ2-7; D gene unclear. The CDR3 is made up of 13 amino acids. Germline V gene sequence: CDR1 SNHLY, CDR2 FYNNEI. Trimming removed 2 bases from V and 3 bases from J, with 8 bases in between. CDR3 DNA: TGTGCCAGCAGTGAACAGCACCACTACGAGCAGTACTTC. Protein product: CASSEQHHYEQYF.

The gene calls are TRBV10-3 and TRBJ2-3; TRBD2 aligns across 10 bases. V was clipped by 11 bases and J by 3 bases; unmatched bases: 14. This CDR3 comprises 16 residues. Germline V lookup: CDR1 ENHRY, CDR2 SYGVKD. The CDR3 bases are TGTGCCTCCAAGAGCCCTAGCGGGAGTGAAACAGATACGCAGTATTTT. This sequence encodes CASKSPSGSETDTQYF.

The J gene is TRBJ1-6, the V gene TRBV5-1; D ambiguous. Trimming shortened V by 0 bases and J by 9 bases, and 7 bases separated the two germline ends. Germline V gene data show CDR1 as SGHRS and CDR2 as YFSETQ. The CDR3 sequence is 13 residues long. The DNA of the CDR3 is TGCGCCAGCAGCTTGGCTGGGTTTTCACCCCTCCACTTT. Its protein product is CASSLAGFSPLHF.

CDR3 DNA: TGCAGCGTTGAGAGCAGGGTCGGGCATGGCTACACCTTC. Its protein product is CSVESRVGHGYTF. The V and J genes are TRBV29-1 and TRBJ1-2, with D maybe TRBD1 (5 bases). This CDR3 contains 13 residues. Germline loops: CDR1 SQVTM, CDR2 ANQGSEA. Trimming pared 3 bases from V and 6 bases from J, leaving 14 bases between.

The chain carries TRBV6-2 or TRBV6-3 and TRBJ2-7; 7 nucleotides line up with TRBD2. Trimming removed 0 bases from V and 3 bases from J; junction bases left unmatched: 5. CDR1 and CDR2 from the germline V gene are MNHEY and SVGEGT. The CDR3 is 15 residues long. CDR3 in DNA: TGTGCCAGCAGTTACTCGAGTCGGGGGGTCTACGAGCAGTACTTC. Translating gives CASSYSSRGVYEQYF.

For the CDR3, the DNA is TGCAGTGCTAGAGGACTAGCGGGAGGGCTCAACGAGCAGTACTTC. The encoded protein is CSARGLAGGLNEQYF. This rearrangement joins TRBV20-1 to TRBJ2-7; 14 bases agree with TRBD2. The CDR3 runs to 15 residues. Per the germline V gene, CDR1 is DFQATT and CDR2 is SNEGSKA (reference sequence). V lost 1 base, J lost 5 bases, and 4 bases stayed unmatched.